The 32 T cell receptor beta chains below come from one sample, sequenced in a study of OX40 agonist ivuxolimab in advanced cancers. Library method: the immunoSEQ multiplex PCR assay. Entries here come from immuneACCESS through TCRdb and include only in-frame sequences with V and J called. Some clones fail to appear in such tables; in the studies checked, an unresolved V gene covers under half of the shortfall, and the cause of the remainder is unknown. Present in this sample are fewer than 85,000 clones, around 93% of which were seen just once. Approximately 0.5% of the sample is held by the ten biggest clonotypes. This material consisted of CD4+ or CD8+ T cells sorted from blood, taken in a trial of the OX40 agonist ivuxolimab. These receptors were obtained from an adult with an advanced solid tumor such as melanoma, head and neck, liver or kidney cancer.

The chain carries TRBV11-2 and TRBJ1-2; 10 positions agree with TRBD1. Trimming removed 5 bases from V and 6 bases from J; junction bases left unmatched: 9. Germline CDR1 SGHAT, CDR2 FQNNGV. This CDR3 has 15 amino acids. The chain's CDR3 is CASSRGSGQGDGYTF. The CDR3 nucleotides are TGTGCCAGCAGCAGGGGGAGCGGACAGGGGGATGGCTACACCTTC.

The V gene is TRBV2, the J gene TRBJ1-2; D gene unclear. Trimming took off 7 bases at V and 5 bases at J, with 14 bases between the two ends. This CDR3 has 13 amino acids. Per germline, CDR1 SNHLY and CDR2 FYNNEI. The CDR3 loop is CASKGNGEYGYTF. The CDR3, as DNA: TGTGCCAGCAAGGGTAACGGAGAATATGGCTACACCTTC.

This sequence joins TRBV19 and TRBJ2-1, with no clear D. The germline gives CDR1 LNHDA, CDR2 SQIVND (reference sequence). Trimming left V 5 bases short and J 8 bases short, with 16 bases between. The CDR3 has 14 amino acids. This CDR3 reads CASSDDPSLHEQFF. CDR3 coding DNA: TGTGCCAGTAGTGATGACCCATCCCTCCATGAGCAGTTCTTC.

V usage is TRBV30 and J usage is TRBJ2-1; D call uncertain. The CDR3 contains 13 residues. V lost 4 bases and J lost 6, with 13 bases in between. Per germline, CDR1 GTSNPN and CDR2 SVGIG (reference sequence). CDR3 sequence (DNA): TGTGCCTGGAAACCCAAACATGGCAATGAGCAGTTCTTC. Protein sequence: CAWKPKHGNEQFF.

V and J are TRBV19 and TRBJ2-3; either TRBD1 or TRBD2 may supply D (5 bases each). The CDR3 length is 16 residues. The V end lost 6 bases, the J end lost 4 bases, and 20 bases lay between the germline ends. Per the germline V gene, CDR1 is LNHDA and CDR2 is SQIVND (reference sequence). The CDR3 sequence: CASRESRGRVADTQYF. For the CDR3, the DNA is TGTGCCAGTAGGGAATCTCGGGGCCGGGTGGCAGATACGCAGTATTTT.

This rearrangement joins TRBV5-4 to TRBJ2-6; the match to TRBD1 covers 11 bases. The CDR3 length is 17 residues. Germline assignment: CDR1 SGHNT and CDR2 YYREEE (reference sequence). Trimming took 0 bases from V and 2 from J; bases not matched to a gene: 1. The CDR3 nucleotides read TGTGCCAGCAGCTTGGGGACAGGGGGCCCTGGGGCCAACGTCCTGACTTTC. Residues: CASSLGTGGPGANVLTF.

The gene calls are TRBV7-2 and TRBJ2-7, with D hard to call. V lost 2 bases, J lost 0 bases, and 8 bases lay in between. The CDR3 is 14 amino acids. Germline V CDR1 and CDR2: SGHTA, FQGNSA. The CDR3 bases are TGTGCCAGCAGCTTATCCCCCCTCTCCTACGAGCAGTACTTC. Amino acid sequence: CASSLSPLSYEQYF.

The V call is TRBV19, the J call TRBJ1-1, with D hard to call. Trimming took 4 bases from V and 3 from J, leaving 9 bases between them. The CDR3 covers 13 residues. Germline values: CDR1 LNHDA, CDR2 SQIVND (reference sequence). The CDR3 is CASSTTGDTEAFF. In DNA form, the CDR3 reads TGTGCCAGTAGTACAACTGGGGACACTGAAGCTTTCTTT.

The sample holds one count of this clone. The V call is TRBV6-5, the J call TRBJ2-7; D not resolved. V shed 6 bases and J shed 3 bases, with 9 bases lying between them. CDR1 and CDR2 (germline): MNHEY, SVGAGI. The CDR3 is 12 residues long. The CDR3 coding sequence is TGTGCCAGCAGGAGAGGTGGCTACGAGCAGTACTTC. Its translation: CASRRGGYEQYF.

This chain uses TRBV11-2 with TRBJ2-7, with 8 bases identical to TRBD1. V trimming: 2 bases; J trimming: 7 bases; junction bases outside the gene matches: 10. Per germline, CDR1 SGHAT and CDR2 FQNNGV. This CDR3 has 15 residues. DNA of the CDR3: TGTGCCAGCAGCTTATCATCACAGGGGGTCCTGGAGCAGTACTTC. It is translated as CASSLSSQGVLEQYF.

The J gene is TRBJ1-4, the V gene TRBV18; maybe TRBD1 (5 bases). The germline CDR1 and CDR2 sequences are KGHSH and LQKENI. The ends were cut back, 0 bases at V and 1 base at J, with 6 bases in the middle. The CDR3 contains 15 residues. This chain's CDR3 is CASSPPGGTNEKLFF. The CDR3 nucleotides read TGTGCCAGCTCACCACCCGGGGGAACTAATGAAAAACTGTTTTTT.

The chain uses TRBV4-1 and TRBJ1-1; perhaps TRBD1 as D (6 bases). Germline V lookup: CDR1 MGHRA, CDR2 YSYEKL. The V end was cut by 5 bases, the J end by 5 bases, with 21 bases between. The CDR3 runs to 16 residues. The CDR3 protein is CASSYDRTAGRTEAFF. CDR3 sequence (DNA): TGCGCCAGCAGCTATGACCGGACAGCTGGGAGGACTGAAGCTTTCTTT.

The chain combines TRBV5-1 with TRBJ2-1, with TRBD2 matching 10 bases. The junction had 7 bases not matched to a gene; V was cut back by 2 bases and J by 5 bases. There are 16 residues in the CDR3. Germline V lookup: CDR1 SGHRS, CDR2 YFSETQ. The CDR3, as DNA: TGCGCCAGCAGCTTCTTGCCCACTAGCGGGGACAATGAGCAGTTCTTC. It translates to CASSFLPTSGDNEQFF.

Worth noting for this clone: An end of the junction does not agree with germline; a read error may underlie this. This rearrangement joins TRBV30 to TRBJ1-3, with D tentatively TRBD1 (6 bases). Looked up from germline, CDR1 is GTSNPN and CDR2 is SVGIG (reference sequence). The CDR3 runs to 14 residues. The CDR3 DNA follows: TGTGGCTGGGCCGGGGGCAGGCCTGGAAACACCATATATTTT. Its translation is CGWAGGRPGNTIYF.

The rearrangement links TRBV9 to TRBJ2-1; D is possibly TRBD1 (6 bases). V shed 0 bases and J shed 10 bases, with 23 bases lying between them. Germline values: CDR1 SGDLS, CDR2 YYNGEE. The CDR3 sequence is 17 residues long. CDR3 in amino acids: CASSVDERLMGQYEQFF. The CDR3 coding sequence is TGTGCCAGCAGCGTAGATGAGCGATTAATGGGACAATACGAGCAGTTCTTC.

The rearrangement joins TRBV6-5 to TRBJ1-1; tentatively, D is TRBD1 (5 bases). From germline, CDR1 is MNHEY and CDR2 SVGAGI. The length of the CDR3 is 12 residues. Trimming stripped 4 bases from V and 5 bases from J, with 8 bases between. The CDR3 is CASSWGGTEAFF. CDR3 bases: TGTGCCAGCAGTTGGGGGGGAACTGAAGCTTTCTTT.

V is TRBV11-3 and J is TRBJ2-7; D perhaps matches TRBD2 (6 bases). The germline V gene encodes CDR1 SGHNT and CDR2 YENEEA. V lost 3 bases and J lost 2, with 11 bases in between. CDR3 length: 14 residues. Here the CDR3 DNA reads TGTGCCAGCAGCTTGGGCGGGGCCCCCTACGAGCAGTACTTC. Protein sequence: CASSLGGAPYEQYF.

The CDR3 spells CASSSPWTRSREQFF. CDR3 in DNA: TGTGCCAGCAGCTCACCCTGGACACGCTCCCGTGAGCAGTTCTTC. This chain connects TRBV7-8 to TRBJ2-1; possibly TRBD1 for D (5 bases). V lost 4 bases, J lost 9 bases, and 19 bases lay in between. The CDR3 spans 15 residues. The germline V gene has CDR1 SGHVS and CDR2 FQNEAQ. Supplemented by reference TRBV7-8 and TRBJ2-1, the full variable domain reads GAGVSQSPRYKVAKRGQDVALRCDPISGHVSLFWYQQALGQGPEFLTYFQNEAQLDKSGLPSDRFFAERPEGSVSTLKIQRTQQEDSAVYLCASSSPWTRSREQFFGPGTRLTVL.

The CDR3 DNA sequence: TGTGCCAGTAAGCTCGACCCCCTAGCCAAAAACATTCAGTACTTC. This codes for CASKLDPLAKNIQYF. The V gene is TRBV4-2, the J gene TRBJ2-4; D gene uncertain. The germline gives CDR1 LGHNA, CDR2 YNFKEQ. The CDR3 is made up of 15 amino acids. V lost 9 bases, J lost 0 bases, and 15 bases lay in between.

V usage is TRBV19 and J usage is TRBJ2-1, with a weak D call TRBD1 (6 bases). Per germline, CDR1 LNHDA and CDR2 SQIVND (reference sequence). The length of the CDR3 is 16 residues. V was trimmed by 1 base and J by 6 bases, leaving 16 bases between them. DNA for the CDR3: TGTGCCAGTAGTATAGCATTGGCAGGGGCTGGCAATGAGCAGTTCTTC. Translated: CASSIALAGAGNEQFF.

The chain is built from TRBV5-1 and TRBJ2-7; 11 bases are shared with TRBD1. The germline CDR1 and CDR2 sequences are SGHRS and YFSETQ. J lost 2 bases, V lost 4 bases, and 5 bases had no gene match. The length of the CDR3 is 15 residues. The CDR3 DNA is TGCGCCAGCAGCGTTGGGGGACAGGGGGCCTACGAGCAGTACTTC. Amino acids: CASSVGGQGAYEQYF.

The J gene is TRBJ2-5, the V gene TRBV7-9; either TRBD1 or TRBD2 may fit D (5 bases each). Germline V gene lookup returns CDR1 SEHNR and CDR2 FQNEAQ (reference sequence). The V gene lost 5 bases and the J gene lost 1 base, with 11 bases spanning the gap. The CDR3 has 14 residues. The chain's CDR3 is CASSARDVQETQYF. The CDR3 bases are TGTGCCAGCAGCGCCCGGGACGTCCAAGAGACCCAGTACTTC.

This chain connects TRBV18 to TRBJ1-1; a possible D gene is TRBD1 (5 bases). The CDR3 contains 13 residues. The germline CDR1 and CDR2 sequences are KGHSH and LQKENI. V gave up 3 bases and J gave up 10 bases, with 15 bases separating them. The CDR3 protein is CASSPPQGRGAFF. The CDR3 DNA follows: TGTGCCAGCTCACCTCCTCAGGGAAGAGGAGCTTTCTTT.

This clone was seen a few times. This sequence joins TRBV7-9 and TRBJ2-7; D possibly matches TRBD1 or TRBD2 (5 bases each). The V end was cut by 5 bases, the J end by 0 bases, with 11 bases between. Germline CDR1 is SEHNR and CDR2 is FQNEAQ (reference sequence). The CDR3 sequence is 14 residues long. The CDR3 region is CASSGTASSYEQYF. The CDR3 DNA follows: TGTGCCAGCAGCGGGACCGCGAGCTCCTACGAGCAGTACTTC.

This clone occurred a few times. V gene TRBV7-8 combines with J gene TRBJ1-4; a possible D gene is TRBD1 (5 bases). Trimming cost V 5 bases and J 4 bases, with 8 bases left between them. The CDR3 has 13 amino acids. Germline loops: CDR1 SGHVS, CDR2 FQNEAQ. Here the CDR3 reads CASSRGSNEKLFF. As DNA, the CDR3 is TGTGCCAGCAGCCGGGGGAGTAATGAAAAACTGTTTTTT.

The chain combines TRBV21-1 with TRBJ2-7. TRBV21-1 is a listed pseudogene. The CDR3 is 16 amino acids. This CDR3 reads CASSKGAPRGSYEQYF. CDR3 sequence (DNA): TGTGCCAGCAGCAAAGGGGCCCCGAGGGGCTCCTACGAGCAGTACTTC.

V and J are TRBV11-2 and TRBJ1-4; 8 bases match TRBD1. The CDR3 spans 14 residues. After removal of 5 bases from V and 9 bases from J, the junction contained 8 bases not matched to a gene. CDR1 and CDR2 from the germline V gene are SGHAT and FQNNGV. CDR3 amino acids: CASSLRTGPKKLFF. CDR3 coding DNA: TGTGCCAGCAGCCTCCGGACAGGGCCCAAAAAACTGTTTTTT. Full variable domain (remainder filled in from reference TRBV11-2 and TRBJ1-4): EAGVAQSPRYKIIEKRQSVAFWCNPISGHATLYWYQQILGQGPKLLIQFQNNGVVDDSQLPKDRFSAERLKGVDSTLKIQPAKLEDSAVYLCASSLRTGPKKLFFGSGTQLSVL.

This clone was picked up one time. V is TRBV14 and J is TRBJ2-3, with D possibly being TRBD1 or TRBD2 (6 bases each). Germline CDR1 SGHDN, CDR2 FVKESK. Trimming took 9 bases from V and 2 from J, leaving 15 bases between them. This CDR3 region has 14 residues. The CDR3 is CASRPRGATDTQYF. CDR3 in DNA: TGTGCCAGTAGACCGAGGGGGGCCACAGATACGCAGTATTTT.

The table lists this clone with a few counts. J is TRBJ1-5 and V is TRBV7-9, with TRBD1 as a possible D gene (5 bases). The CDR3 is 14 residues long. Trimming stripped 4 bases from V and 6 bases from J, with 13 bases between. Germline loops: CDR1 SEHNR, CDR2 FQNEAQ (reference sequence). This chain's CDR3 is CASSSEEGFQPQHF. The CDR3 DNA reads TGTGCCAGCAGCTCGGAGGAGGGGTTTCAGCCCCAGCATTTT.

This chain joins TRBV28 and TRBJ1-5; unclear D gene. CDR1 is MDHEN and CDR2 is SYDVKM in the germline V gene. The CDR3 is 15 residues long. V lost 4 bases and J 3 bases, leaving 13 bases between the germline ends. The CDR3 spells CASSSPDLPNQPQHF. The CDR3 DNA is TGTGCCAGCAGTTCCCCGGACTTACCCAATCAGCCCCAGCATTTT.

The chain joins TRBV5-1 to TRBJ2-3; 14 nucleotides line up with TRBD2. V lost 2 bases, J lost 2 bases, and 16 bases stayed unmatched. The CDR3 contains 21 residues. From germline, CDR1 is SGHRS and CDR2 YFSETQ. This CDR3 reads CASSLFPGLAGVSGDTDTQYF. The CDR3 nucleotides are TGCGCCAGCAGCTTATTCCCGGGACTAGCGGGAGTTTCAGGGGACACAGATACGCAGTATTTT.

The chain couples TRBV6-6 to TRBJ1-1, with D unclear. Germline V gives CDR1 MNHNY, CDR2 SVGAGI (reference sequence). The CDR3 has 13 amino acids. V was clipped by 0 bases and J by 5 bases, with 7 bases between them. The CDR3: CASSYSRETEAFF. The CDR3 DNA follows: TGTGCCAGCAGTTACTCCCGGGAAACTGAAGCTTTCTTT.